This T cell receptor (beta chain) was captured in a study of blood T cell repertoires in COVID-19. Study-wide context: PBMCs, B-cell-depleted T cells, or T cells provided the cDNA or gDNA that made up the material.

Germline CDR1 SGHTA, CDR2 FQGNSA. The V segment lost 7 bases and the J segment 9 bases; nucleotides outside the gene matches: 10. The CDR3 is 14 amino acids. This clone was detected only a few times. Here immunoSEQ multiplex PCR was the method, and the copy in TCRdb shows in-frame clones only, minus some. Altogether roughly 250,000 clones are present, about 88% being singletons, with the ten largest covering 1.5% to 2%. This sequence joins TRBV7-2 and TRBJ2-1, with TRBD2 matching 9 bases. Sequencing input: PBMCs or T cells enriched from blood (not recorded which). The sequence was collected from a woman between 45 and 65 years old who had recovered from COVID-19. CDR3 protein: CASTGGRASTEQFF. The DNA of the CDR3 is TGTGCCAGCACTGGCGGGAGGGCCTCCACTGAGCAGTTCTTC.